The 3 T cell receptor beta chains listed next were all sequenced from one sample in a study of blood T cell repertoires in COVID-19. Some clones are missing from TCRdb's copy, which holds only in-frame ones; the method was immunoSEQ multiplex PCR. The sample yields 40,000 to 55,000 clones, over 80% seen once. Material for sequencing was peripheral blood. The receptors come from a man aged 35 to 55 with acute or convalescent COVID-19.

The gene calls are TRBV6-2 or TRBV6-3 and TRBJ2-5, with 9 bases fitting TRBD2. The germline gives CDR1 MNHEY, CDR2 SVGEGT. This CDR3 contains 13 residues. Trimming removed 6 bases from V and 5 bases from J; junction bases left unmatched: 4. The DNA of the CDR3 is TGTGCCAGCAGCTGGACTAGCGCGGAGACCCAGTACTTC. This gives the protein CASSWTSAETQYF.

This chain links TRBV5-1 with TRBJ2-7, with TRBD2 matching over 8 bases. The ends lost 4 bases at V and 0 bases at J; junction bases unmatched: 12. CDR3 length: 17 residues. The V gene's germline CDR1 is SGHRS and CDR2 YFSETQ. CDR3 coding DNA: TGCGCCAGCAGCCCTGACGAGGGCGGGAGGATCTCCTACGAGCAGTACTTC. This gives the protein CASSPDEGGRISYEQYF.

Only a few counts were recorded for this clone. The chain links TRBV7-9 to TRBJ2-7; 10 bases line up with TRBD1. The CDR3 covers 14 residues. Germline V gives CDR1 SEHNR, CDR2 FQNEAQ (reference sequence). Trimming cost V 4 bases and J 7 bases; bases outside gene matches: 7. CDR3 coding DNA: TGTGCCAGCAGCTCGTCGGGACAGGGGAGTGAGCAGTACTTC. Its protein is CASSSSGQGSEQYF.